This TCR beta chain derives from a study of early T cells in non-severe SARS-CoV-2 infection. V shed 7 bases and J 3 bases; nucleotides not matched to a gene: 10. This CDR3 spans 16 amino acids. From the 5' RACE reads, TCRdb called clonotypes with MiXCR, one entry per CDR3 protein. The sample lists around 59,000 distinct CDR3 sequences, around 9.3% occurring once. The source is an adult who was a healthcare worker with PCR-confirmed SARS-CoV-2 infection or an uninfected control (not recorded which). The V and J genes are TRBV12-3 or TRBV12-4 and TRBJ1-4, with 8 bases lining up with TRBD1. Sequenced: whole blood. The DNA for the CDR3 is TGTGCCAGCACCCCCGGCAGGGGGCAAGCTAATGAAAAACTGTTTTTT. Protein: CASTPGRGQANEKLFF.